The T cell receptor (beta chain) under discussion was sequenced for a study of blood T cell repertoires in COVID-19. Trimming took 1 base from V and 11 from J, leaving 6 bases between them. The CDR3 is 12 amino acids. Germline lookup yields CDR1 SGHAT and CDR2 FQNNGV. This clone was seen only a few times. The repertoire was sequenced with immunoSEQ multiplex PCR; TCRdb's copy has only in-frame clones and lacks some. This sample has 200,000 to 250,000 clones; roughly 90% occur once, and the top ten carry around 3.5%. The chain combines TRBV11-2 with TRBJ1-6; D gene unclear. The specimen sequenced was PBMCs or T cells enriched from blood (not recorded which). The receptor was isolated from a woman between 40 and 50 years old with acute COVID-19. CDR3 loop: CASSLVQAPLHF. The CDR3 DNA reads as TGTGCCAGCAGCTTAGTCCAGGCACCCCTCCACTTT.